Listed below are T cell receptor beta chains from one sample, sequenced in a study of shared clonotypes between healthy human individuals. The protocol was immunoSEQ multiplex PCR, while the TCRdb copy is restricted to in-frame clones and leaves out a portion. The table has about 1.5 million clones, around 97% seen once; the top ten hold approximately 1.1%. Sequenced: naive CD4+ T cells sorted from blood. All receptors derive from a man aged 25-40 years in good health. Both conserved end residues are part of each CDR3. A D gene is named only where the DNA matches it firmly. Some rows have no size entry. The others give once, few or many, or a class for an expanded clone.

j_call	v_call	d_call	clone_size	cdr3_aa	cdr3_nt
TRBJ2-7	TRBV9	.	.	CASSETNLGRTYEQYF	TGTGCCAGCAGCGAGACCAACCTGGGACGGACCTACGAGCAGTACTTC
TRBJ1-5	TRBV6-5	TRBD1	.	CASRDREGQPQHF	TGTGCCAGCAGGGACAGGGAGGGGCAGCCCCAGCATTTT
TRBJ2-2	TRBV18	.	.	CASSPPVSSGELFF	TGTGCCAGCTCACCTCCTGTAAGTTCCGGGGAGCTGTTTTTT
TRBJ1-2	TRBV18	TRBD1	.	CASSPNSGQGAYGYTF	TGTGCCAGCTCACCAAATTCTGGACAGGGGGCCTATGGCTACACCTTC
TRBJ1-2	TRBV19	.	.	CASSSKGDDGYTF	TGTGCCAGTAGCTCCAAGGGGGACGATGGCTACACCTTC
TRBJ2-3	TRBV5-6	TRBD2	once	CASSFAPRLASDTQYF	TGTGCCAGCAGCTTCGCCCCCCGACTAGCAAGCGATACGCAGTATTTT
TRBJ2-5	TRBV7-2	.	.	CASSFITGQETQYF	TGTGCCAGCAGCTTCATCACAGGACAAGAGACCCAGTACTTC
TRBJ1-4	TRBV4-3	.	.	CASSQDLLMSNRLFF	TGCGCCAGCAGCCAAGATCTTCTGATGAGCAATCGACTGTTTTTT
TRBJ2-7	TRBV18	.	.	CASSPGSTKAQYF	TGTGCCAGCTCACCCGGGAGTACGAAGGCGCAGTACTTC
TRBJ2-1	TRBV5-1	.	once	CASSSLTHPGSEQFF	TGCGCCAGCAGCTCGCTGACCCACCCCGGCAGCGAGCAGTTCTTC
TRBJ1-3	TRBV10-3	.	.	CAIMASLSSGNTIYF	TGTGCCATCATGGCCAGCCTCTCTTCTGGAAACACCATATATTTT
TRBJ2-2	TRBV28	TRBD1	.	CASSLDRGSRDLIAGELFF	TGTGCCAGCAGTTTAGACAGGGGTTCAAGGGACCTCATTGCCGGGGAGCTGTTTTTT
TRBJ2-7	TRBV7-2	.	.	CASSFGPREQYF	TGTGCCAGCAGCTTTGGGCCTCGGGAGCAGTACTTC
TRBJ2-5	TRBV18	.	.	CASSQASGETQYF	TGTGCCAGCTCACAAGCCTCAGGGGAGACCCAGTACTTC
TRBJ2-2	TRBV7-2	TRBD2	.	CASSPARAGGSGELFF	TGTGCCAGCAGCCCCGCGCGAGCGGGAGGGTCCGGGGAGCTGTTTTTT
TRBJ2-3	TRBV7-8	.	.	CASSLGQTDTQYF	TGTGCCAGCAGCTTAGGACAGACAGATACGCAGTATTTT
TRBJ2-3	TRBV19	.	.	CASMASLGPDTQYF	TGTGCCAGTATGGCCAGTCTGGGGCCAGATACGCAGTATTTT
TRBJ2-7	TRBV7-2	.	.	CASSLVPGNSEQYF	TGTGCCAGCAGCTTAGTCCCGGGAAACTCCGAGCAGTACTTC
TRBJ1-2	TRBV10-2	.	.	CASSPRADYGYTF	TGCGCCAGCAGTCCCCGGGCAGACTATGGCTACACCTTC
TRBJ2-4	TRBV5-1	.	.	CAIVPRDNTDDIQYF	TGCGCCATCGTACCCCGCGACAATACGGACGACATTCAGTACTTC
TRBJ2-2	TRBV29-1	TRBD2	.	CSVVGLAGADGELFF	TGCAGCGTTGTTGGGCTAGCGGGAGCGGACGGGGAGCTGTTTTTT
TRBJ2-5	TRBV15	.	few	CATSRAQETQYF	TGTGCCACCAGCAGAGCCCAAGAGACCCAGTACTTC
TRBJ1-5	TRBV7-2	TRBD1	once	CASRGDRNQPQHF	TGTGCCAGCAGAGGGGACAGAAATCAGCCCCAGCATTTT
TRBJ1-5	TRBV19	TRBD1	.	CASREGQGISAPQHF	TGTGCCAGTAGGGAGGGACAGGGTATTTCCGCGCCCCAGCATTTT
TRBJ1-4	TRBV5-1	.	.	CASSLAKAGGNEKLFF	TGCGCCAGCAGCTTGGCCAAGGCCGGCGGTAATGAAAAACTGTTTTTT
TRBJ2-1	TRBV11-2	TRBD1	.	CAAGTGAAWAEQFF	TGTGCCGCCGGGACAGGGGCCGCTTGGGCTGAGCAGTTCTTC
TRBJ2-5	TRBV7-9	TRBD2	.	CASSPRLAAQETQYF	TGTGCCAGCAGCCCCCGACTAGCGGCCCAAGAGACCCAGTACTTC
TRBJ1-1	TRBV5-4	.	.	CASSFVLGEAFF	TGTGCCAGCAGCTTTGTTCTAGGTGAAGCTTTCTTT
TRBJ2-1	TRBV5-1	.	.	CASSGGRNHPYNEQFF	TGCGCCAGCAGCGGGGGGAGAAATCATCCATACAATGAGCAGTTCTTC
TRBJ1-2	TRBV15	.	.	CATSIHRLRDANYGYTF	TGTGCCACCAGCATACACAGGCTTCGAGACGCGAACTATGGCTACACCTTC
TRBJ2-5	TRBV9	.	.	CASSASGTQETQYF	TGTGCCAGCAGCGCATCCGGGACACAAGAGACCCAGTACTTC
TRBJ2-5	TRBV2	TRBD1	.	CASSGQGPQETQYF	TGTGCCAGCAGTGGACAGGGCCCTCAAGAGACCCAGTACTTC
TRBJ2-5	TRBV10-2	TRBD2	.	CASSEIAGGETQYF	TGCGCCAGCAGTGAAATAGCGGGGGGAGAGACCCAGTACTTC
TRBJ2-2	TRBV9	.	.	CASSVASFSTGELFF	TGTGCCAGCAGCGTAGCGTCGTTCAGCACCGGGGAGCTGTTTTTT
TRBJ2-7	TRBV7-2	.	.	CASSSTRGSSYEQYF	TGTGCCAGCAGCTCAACGAGGGGAAGCTCCTACGAGCAGTACTTC
TRBJ2-7	TRBV10-3	TRBD2	.	CAMSLAGGYEQYF	TGTGCCATGTCACTAGCGGGAGGGTACGAGCAGTACTTC
TRBJ2-1	TRBV11-2	TRBD2	.	CASRPYSGRSNNEQFF	TGTGCCAGCAGACCCTACAGCGGGAGATCAAACAATGAGCAGTTCTTC
TRBJ2-3	TRBV5-1	TRBD2	.	CASSLGLAGDITDTQYF	TGCGCCAGCAGCCTCGGACTAGCGGGAGATATCACAGATACGCAGTATTTT
TRBJ2-7	TRBV4-2	TRBD2	.	CASSQEGAAGGYEQYF	TGTGCCAGCAGCCAAGAGGGTGCAGCGGGGGGCTACGAGCAGTACTTC
TRBJ2-7	TRBV18	TRBD1	once	CASSRDRGHYEQYF	TGTGCCAGCTCACGGGACAGGGGGCATTACGAGCAGTACTTC
TRBJ2-5	TRBV27	.	.	CASRDSLQETQYF	TGTGCCAGCCGGGACTCCCTCCAAGAGACCCAGTACTTC
TRBJ1-2	TRBV4-3	.	once	CASSQVGGGEFSGYTF	TGCGCCAGCAGCCAAGTAGGGGGGGGCGAGTTCTCTGGCTACACCTTC
TRBJ2-7	TRBV11-1	.	.	CASSSHRDRFSYEQYF	TGTGCCAGCAGCTCCCACCGGGACCGATTTTCCTACGAGCAGTACTTC
TRBJ2-7	TRBV30	.	once	CAWATWGGTPHYEQYF	TGTGCCTGGGCAACCTGGGGCGGGACCCCCCACTACGAGCAGTACTTC
TRBJ1-1	TRBV5-1	.	.	CASSLGLGGHMNTEAFF	TGCGCCAGCAGCTTGGGGCTCGGGGGCCACATGAACACTGAAGCTTTCTTT